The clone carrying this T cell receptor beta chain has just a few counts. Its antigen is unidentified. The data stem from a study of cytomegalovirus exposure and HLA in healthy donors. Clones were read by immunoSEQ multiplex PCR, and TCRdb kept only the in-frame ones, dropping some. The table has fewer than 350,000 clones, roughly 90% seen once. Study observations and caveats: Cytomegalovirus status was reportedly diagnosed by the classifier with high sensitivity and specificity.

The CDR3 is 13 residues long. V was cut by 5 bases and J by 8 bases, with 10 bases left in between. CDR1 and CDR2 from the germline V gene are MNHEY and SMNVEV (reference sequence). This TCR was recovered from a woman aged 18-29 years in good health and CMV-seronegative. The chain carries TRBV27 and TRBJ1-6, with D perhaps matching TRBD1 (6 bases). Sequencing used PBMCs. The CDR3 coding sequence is TGTGCCAGCAGTACGGACAGCTATTCACCCCTCCACTTT. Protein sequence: CASSTDSYSPLHF.